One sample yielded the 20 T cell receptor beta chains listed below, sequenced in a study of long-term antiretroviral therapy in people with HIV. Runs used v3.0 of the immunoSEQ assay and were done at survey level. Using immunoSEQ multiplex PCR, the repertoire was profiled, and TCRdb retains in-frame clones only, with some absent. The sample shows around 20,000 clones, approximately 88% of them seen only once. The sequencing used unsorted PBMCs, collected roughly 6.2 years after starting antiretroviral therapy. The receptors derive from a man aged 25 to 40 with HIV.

CDR3 bases: TGTGCCAGCAGCCCCTACGGGGGAAATCAGCCCCAGCATTTT. Translation gives CASSPYGGNQPQHF. The chain employs TRBV7-2 and TRBJ1-5; TRBD1 might be the D (5 bases). CDR1 and CDR2 from the germline V gene are SGHTA and FQGNSA. The CDR3 has 14 residues. V lost 5 bases and J 4 bases, leaving 12 bases between the germline ends.

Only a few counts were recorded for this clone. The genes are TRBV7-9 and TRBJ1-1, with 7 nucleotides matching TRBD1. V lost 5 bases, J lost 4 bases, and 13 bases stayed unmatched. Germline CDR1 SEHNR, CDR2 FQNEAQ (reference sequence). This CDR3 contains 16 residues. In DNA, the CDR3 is TGTGCCAGCAGCGCCGGGACAGAGATTAGGCGCACTGAAGCTTTCTTT. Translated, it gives CASSAGTEIRRTEAFF.

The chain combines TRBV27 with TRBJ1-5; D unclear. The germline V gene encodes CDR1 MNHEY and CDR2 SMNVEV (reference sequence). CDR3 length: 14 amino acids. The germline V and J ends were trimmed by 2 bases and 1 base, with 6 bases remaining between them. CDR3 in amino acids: CASSLIGSNQPQHF. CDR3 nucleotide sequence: TGTGCCAGCAGTTTAATAGGGAGCAATCAGCCCCAGCATTTT.

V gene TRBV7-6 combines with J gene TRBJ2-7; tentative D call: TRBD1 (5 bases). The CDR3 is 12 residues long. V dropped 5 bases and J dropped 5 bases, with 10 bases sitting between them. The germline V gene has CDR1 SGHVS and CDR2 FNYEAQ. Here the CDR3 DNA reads TGTGCCAGCAGCGCTGACAGCCACGAGCAGTACTTC. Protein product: CASSADSHEQYF.

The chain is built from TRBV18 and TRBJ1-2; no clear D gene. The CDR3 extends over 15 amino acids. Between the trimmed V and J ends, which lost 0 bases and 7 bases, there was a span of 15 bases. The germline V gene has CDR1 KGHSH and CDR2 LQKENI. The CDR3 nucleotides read TGTGCCAGCTCACCACCGAGGGCAGGAATTCTTGGCTACACCTTC. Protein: CASSPPRAGILGYTF.

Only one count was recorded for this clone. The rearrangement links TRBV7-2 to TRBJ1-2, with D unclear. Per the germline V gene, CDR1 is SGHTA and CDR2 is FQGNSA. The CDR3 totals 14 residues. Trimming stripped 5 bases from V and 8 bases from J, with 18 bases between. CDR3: CASSPQRPDRGYTF. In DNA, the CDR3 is TGTGCCAGCAGCCCACAGAGACCGGATAGGGGCTACACCTTC.

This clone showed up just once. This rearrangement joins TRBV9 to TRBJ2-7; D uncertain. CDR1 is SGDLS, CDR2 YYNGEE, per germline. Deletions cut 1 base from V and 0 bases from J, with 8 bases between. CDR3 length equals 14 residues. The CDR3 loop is CASSVNVGSYEQYF. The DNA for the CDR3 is TGTGCCAGCAGCGTAAACGTAGGCTCCTACGAGCAGTACTTC.

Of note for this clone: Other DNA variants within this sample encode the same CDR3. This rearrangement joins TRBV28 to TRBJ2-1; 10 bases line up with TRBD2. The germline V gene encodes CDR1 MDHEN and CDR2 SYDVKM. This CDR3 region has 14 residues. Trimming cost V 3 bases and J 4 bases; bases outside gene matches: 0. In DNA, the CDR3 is TGTGCCAGCAGTTTTAGCGGGGGGTACAATGAGCAGTTCTTC. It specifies CASSFSGGYNEQFF.

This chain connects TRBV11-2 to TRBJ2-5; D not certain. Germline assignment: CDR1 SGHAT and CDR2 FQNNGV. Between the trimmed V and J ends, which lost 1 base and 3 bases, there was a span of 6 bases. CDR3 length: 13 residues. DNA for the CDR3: TGTGCCAGCAGCTTAGGCCCCGAAGAGACCCAGTACTTC. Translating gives CASSLGPEETQYF.

CDR3: CASSVNSNQPQHF. CDR3 bases: TGTGCCAGCAGCGTGAATAGCAATCAGCCCCAGCATTTT. The chain couples TRBV9 to TRBJ1-5; D is ambiguous. Germline-derived CDR1 and CDR2 are SGDLS and YYNGEE. This CDR3 contains 13 residues. With 2 bases removed from V and 0 bases from J, the gap between germline ends came to 3 bases.

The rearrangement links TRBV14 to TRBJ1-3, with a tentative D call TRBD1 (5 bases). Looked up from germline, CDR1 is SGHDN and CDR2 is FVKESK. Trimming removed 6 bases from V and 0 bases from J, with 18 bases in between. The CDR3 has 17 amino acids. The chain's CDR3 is CASSRPGVMSSGNTIYF. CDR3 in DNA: TGTGCCAGCAGTCGCCCGGGGGTGATGAGCTCTGGAAACACCATATATTTT.

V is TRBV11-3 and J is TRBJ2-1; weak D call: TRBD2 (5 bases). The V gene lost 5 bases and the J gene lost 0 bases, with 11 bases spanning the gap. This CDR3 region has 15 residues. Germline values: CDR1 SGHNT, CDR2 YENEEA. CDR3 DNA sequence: TGTGCCAGCAGCCTCCGACTAAGCTCCTACAATGAGCAGTTCTTC. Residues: CASSLRLSSYNEQFF.

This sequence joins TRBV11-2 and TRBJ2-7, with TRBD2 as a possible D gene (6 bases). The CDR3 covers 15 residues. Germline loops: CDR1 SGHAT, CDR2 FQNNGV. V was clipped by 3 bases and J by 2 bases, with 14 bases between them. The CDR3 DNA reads TGTGCCAGCAGCTTCCCAGCGGGTAACACCTACGAGCAGTACTTC. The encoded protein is CASSFPAGNTYEQYF.

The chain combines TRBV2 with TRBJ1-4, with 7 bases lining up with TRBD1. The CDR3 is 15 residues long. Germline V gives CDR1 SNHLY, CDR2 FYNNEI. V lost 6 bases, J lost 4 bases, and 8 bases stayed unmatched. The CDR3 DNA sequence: TGTGCCAGCAGGAGCTCAGGGGGGGATAATGAAAAACTGTTTTTT. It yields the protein CASRSSGGDNEKLFF. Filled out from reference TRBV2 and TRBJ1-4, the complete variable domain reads EPEVTQTPSHQVTQMGQEVILRCVPISNHLYFYWYRQILGQKVEFLVSFYNNEISEKSEIFDDQFSVERPDGSNFTLKIRSTKLEDSAMYFCASRSSGGDNEKLFFGSGTQLSVL.

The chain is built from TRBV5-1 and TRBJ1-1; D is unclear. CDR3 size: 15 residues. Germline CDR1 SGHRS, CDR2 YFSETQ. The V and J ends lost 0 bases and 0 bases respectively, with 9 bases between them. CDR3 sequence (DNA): TGCGCCAGCAGCTTGGAGGCAAGCATGAACACTGAAGCTTTCTTT. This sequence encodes CASSLEASMNTEAFF.

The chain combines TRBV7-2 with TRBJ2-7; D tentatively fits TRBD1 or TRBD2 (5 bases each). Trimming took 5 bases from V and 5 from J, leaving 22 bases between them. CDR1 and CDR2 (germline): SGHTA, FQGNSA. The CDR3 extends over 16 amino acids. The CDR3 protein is CASSRGPGSTTNEQYF. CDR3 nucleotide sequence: TGTGCCAGCAGCAGGGGCCCGGGGAGCACGACGAACGAGCAGTACTTC.

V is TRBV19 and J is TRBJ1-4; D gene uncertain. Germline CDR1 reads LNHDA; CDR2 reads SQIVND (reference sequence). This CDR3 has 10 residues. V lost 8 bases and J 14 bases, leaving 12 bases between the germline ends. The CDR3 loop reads CASYGPGLFF. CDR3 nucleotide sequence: TGTGCCAGTTATGGGCCAGGCCTGTTTTTT.

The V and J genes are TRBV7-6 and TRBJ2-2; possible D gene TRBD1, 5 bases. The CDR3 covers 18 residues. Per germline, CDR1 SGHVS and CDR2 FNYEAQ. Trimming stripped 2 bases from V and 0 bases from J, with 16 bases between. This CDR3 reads CASSLTHSTGANTGELFF. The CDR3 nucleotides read TGTGCCAGCAGCTTAACTCATTCCACAGGAGCGAACACCGGGGAGCTGTTTTTT.

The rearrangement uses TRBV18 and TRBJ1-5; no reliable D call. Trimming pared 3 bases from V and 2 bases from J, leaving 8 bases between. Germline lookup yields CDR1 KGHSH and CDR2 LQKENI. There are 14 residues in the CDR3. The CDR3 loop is CASSPSNGNQPQHF. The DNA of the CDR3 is TGTGCCAGCTCACCCTCCAACGGCAATCAGCCCCAGCATTTT.

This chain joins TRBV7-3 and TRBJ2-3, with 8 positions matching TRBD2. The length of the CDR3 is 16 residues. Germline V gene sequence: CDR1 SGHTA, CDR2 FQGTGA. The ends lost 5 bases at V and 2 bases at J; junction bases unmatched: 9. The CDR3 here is CASSPRLASNTDTQYF. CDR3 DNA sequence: TGTGCCAGCAGCCCTCGACTAGCGAGCAACACAGATACGCAGTATTTT.